This T cell receptor (beta chain) was found in a study of cytomegalovirus exposure and HLA in healthy donors. Trimming removed 2 bases at V and 5 bases at J, with 7 bases between. The CDR3 loop spans 13 amino acids. Germline lookup yields CDR1 SNHLY and CDR2 FYNNEI. The PCR was carried out with 60 Vbeta primers and 13 Jbeta primers. Sequencing was performed with immunoSEQ multiplex PCR; in TCRdb, only in-frame clones are kept and a portion is missing. The sample shows 150,000 to 200,000 clones, around 63% of them seen only once. Sequenced: PBMCs. This chain links TRBV2 with TRBJ1-5; D perhaps matches TRBD1 (5 bases). The TCR comes from a young woman in good health and CMV-seropositive. The CDR3 sequence: CASSEQGDQPQHF. CDR3 in DNA: TGTGCCAGCAGTGAACAGGGCGATCAGCCCCAGCATTTT.